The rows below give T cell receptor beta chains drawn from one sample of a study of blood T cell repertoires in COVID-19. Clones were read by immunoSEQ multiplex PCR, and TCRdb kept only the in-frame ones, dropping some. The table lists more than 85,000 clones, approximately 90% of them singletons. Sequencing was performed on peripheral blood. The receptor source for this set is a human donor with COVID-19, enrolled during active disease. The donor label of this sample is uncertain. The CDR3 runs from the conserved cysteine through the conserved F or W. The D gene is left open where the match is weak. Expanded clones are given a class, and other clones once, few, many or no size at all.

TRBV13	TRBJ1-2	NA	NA	TGTGCCAGCAGCTTGTCTAAGCCAGCGCTTGGCTACACCTTC	CASSLSKPALGYTF
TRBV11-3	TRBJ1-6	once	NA	TGTGCCAGCAGCTCGCGAGCATATTCACCCCTCCACTTT	CASSSRAYSPLHF
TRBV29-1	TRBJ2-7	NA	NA	TGCAGCGTTGGAACCCCACAGGAATACGAGCAGTACTTC	CSVGTPQEYEQYF
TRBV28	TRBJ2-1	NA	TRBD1	TGTGCCAGCAGTTACGGGACAGGGGGTTTTGAGCAGTTCTTC	CASSYGTGGFEQFF
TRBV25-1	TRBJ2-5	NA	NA	TGTGCCAGCAGTGAATTTAAGGGGCAGGGGGGAGGAGAGACCCAGTACTTC	CASSEFKGQGGGETQYF
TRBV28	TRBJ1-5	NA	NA	TGTGCCAGCAGTTTACAAGTGATCAGGCCCCAGCATTTT	CASSLQVIRPQHF
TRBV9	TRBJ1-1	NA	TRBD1	TGTGCCAGCAGCTCCGGGACAGTTAACACTGAAGCTTTCTTT	CASSSGTVNTEAFF
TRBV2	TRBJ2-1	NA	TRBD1	TGTGCCAGCAGTGAACCGGGACAGGGAGGAAATGAGCAGTTCTTC	CASSEPGQGGNEQFF
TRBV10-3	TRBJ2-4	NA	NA	TGTGCCATCAGTGACCCCGGCGGGAAAAAAAACATTCAGTACTTC	CAISDPGGKKNIQYF
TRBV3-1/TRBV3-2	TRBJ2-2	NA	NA	TGTGCCAGCAGCCAAGGGGCGGGGACCGGGACCGGGGAGCTGTTTTTT	CASSQGAGTGTGELFF
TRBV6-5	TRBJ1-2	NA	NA	TGTGCCAGCAGTTACGGGGGCTCCGCTAACTATGGCTACACCTTC	CASSYGGSANYGYTF
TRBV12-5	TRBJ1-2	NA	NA	TGTGCTAGTGGTTTGACAGGGAGGGACTATGGCTACACCTTC	CASGLTGRDYGYTF
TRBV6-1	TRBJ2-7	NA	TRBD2	TGTGCCAGCAGTGACCCGAGCGGGACCATCTCCTACGAGCAGTACTTC	CASSDPSGTISYEQYF
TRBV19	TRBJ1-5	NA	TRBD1	TGTGCCAGTAGTTACCAGGGACAGGGCAATCAGCCCCAGCATTTT	CASSYQGQGNQPQHF
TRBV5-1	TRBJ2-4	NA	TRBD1	TGCGCCAGCAGCATGGGACAGGGTGAAAACATTCAGTACTTC	CASSMGQGENIQYF
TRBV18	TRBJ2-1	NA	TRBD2	TGTGCCAGCTCACGGACTAGCGGGTCGAACAATGAGCAGTTCTTC	CASSRTSGSNNEQFF